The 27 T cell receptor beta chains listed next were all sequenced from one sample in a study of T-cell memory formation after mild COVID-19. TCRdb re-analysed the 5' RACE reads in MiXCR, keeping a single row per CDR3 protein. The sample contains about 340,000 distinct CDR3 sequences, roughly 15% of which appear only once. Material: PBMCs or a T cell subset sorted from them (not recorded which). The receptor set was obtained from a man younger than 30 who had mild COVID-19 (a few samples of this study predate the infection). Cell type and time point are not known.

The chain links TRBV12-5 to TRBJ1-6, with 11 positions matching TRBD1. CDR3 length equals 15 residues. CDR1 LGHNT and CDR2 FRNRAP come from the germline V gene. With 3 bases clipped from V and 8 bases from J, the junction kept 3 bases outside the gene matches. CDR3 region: CASGFRTGGDSPLHF. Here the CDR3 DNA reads TGTGCTAGTGGTTTTAGGACAGGGGGCGATTCACCCCTCCACTTT.

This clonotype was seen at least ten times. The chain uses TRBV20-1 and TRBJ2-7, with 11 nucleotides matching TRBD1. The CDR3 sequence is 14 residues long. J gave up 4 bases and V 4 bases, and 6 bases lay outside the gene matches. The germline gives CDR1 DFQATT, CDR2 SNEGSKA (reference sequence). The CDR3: CSAIGTGGVYEQYF. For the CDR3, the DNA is TGCAGTGCTATTGGGACAGGGGGTGTTTACGAGCAGTACTTC.

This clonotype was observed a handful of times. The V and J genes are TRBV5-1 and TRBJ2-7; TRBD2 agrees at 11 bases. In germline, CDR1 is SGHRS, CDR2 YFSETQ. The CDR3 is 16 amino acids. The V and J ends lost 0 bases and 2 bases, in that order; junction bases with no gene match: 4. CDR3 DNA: TGCGCCAGCAGCTTGGGAGGGACTAGCGGAACCTACGAGCAGTACGTC. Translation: CASSLGGTSGTYEQYV.

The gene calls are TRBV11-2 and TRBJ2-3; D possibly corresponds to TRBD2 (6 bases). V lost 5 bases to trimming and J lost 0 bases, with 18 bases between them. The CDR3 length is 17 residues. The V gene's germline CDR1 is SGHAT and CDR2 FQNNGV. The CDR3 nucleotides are TGTGCCAGCAGCCTACCCCGGGGACTGGGTAGCACAGATACGCAGTATTTT. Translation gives CASSLPRGLGSTDTQYF.

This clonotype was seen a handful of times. The CDR3 coding sequence is TGTGCCAGCAGCGGGGTTGCGGGGGGATTACTGAACACCGGGGAGCTGTTTTTT. This translates into CASSGVAGGLLNTGELFF. V is TRBV9 and J is TRBJ2-2; TRBD2 matches at 8 bases. Germline loops: CDR1 SGDLS, CDR2 YYNGEE. The length of the CDR3 is 18 residues. The trim removed 3 bases at V and 1 base at J, leaving 11 bases unmatched.

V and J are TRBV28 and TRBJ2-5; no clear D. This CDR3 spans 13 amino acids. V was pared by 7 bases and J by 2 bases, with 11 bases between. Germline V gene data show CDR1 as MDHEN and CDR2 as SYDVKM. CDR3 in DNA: TGTGCCAGCACCTGGGGTTTTCAAGAGACCCAGTACTTC. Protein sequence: CASTWGFQETQYF.

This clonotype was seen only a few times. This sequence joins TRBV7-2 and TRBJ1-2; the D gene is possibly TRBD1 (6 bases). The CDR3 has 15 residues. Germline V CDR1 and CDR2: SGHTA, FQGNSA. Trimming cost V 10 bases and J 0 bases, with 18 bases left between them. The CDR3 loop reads CATSPQGSTNYGYTF. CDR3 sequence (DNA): TGTGCCACTTCACCACAGGGCTCTACTAACTATGGCTACACCTTC. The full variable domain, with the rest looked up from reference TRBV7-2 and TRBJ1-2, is GAGVSQSPSNKVTEKGKDVELRCDPISGHTALYWYRQSLGQGLEFLIYFQGNSAPDKSGLPSDRFSAERTGGSVSTLTIQRTQQEDSAVYLCATSPQGSTNYGYTFGSGTRLTVV.

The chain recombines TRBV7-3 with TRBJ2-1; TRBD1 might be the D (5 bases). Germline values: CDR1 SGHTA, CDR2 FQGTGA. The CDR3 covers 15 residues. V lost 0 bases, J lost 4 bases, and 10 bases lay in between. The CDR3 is CASSLTRAGYNEQFF. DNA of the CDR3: TGTGCCAGCAGCTTAACACGGGCAGGGTACAATGAGCAGTTCTTC. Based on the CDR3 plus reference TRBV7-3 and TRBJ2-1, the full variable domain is GAGVSQTPSNKVTEKGKYVELRCDPISGHTALYWYRQSLGQGPEFLIYFQGTGAADDSGLPNDRFFAVRPEGSVSTLKIQRTERGDSAVYLCASSLTRAGYNEQFFGPGTRLTVL.

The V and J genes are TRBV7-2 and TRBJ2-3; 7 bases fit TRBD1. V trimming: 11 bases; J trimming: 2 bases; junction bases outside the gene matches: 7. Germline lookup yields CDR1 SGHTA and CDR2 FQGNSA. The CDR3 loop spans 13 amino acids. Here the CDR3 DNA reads TGTGCCCGCACAGGGGTGTCCACAGATACGCAGTATTTT. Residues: CARTGVSTDTQYF.

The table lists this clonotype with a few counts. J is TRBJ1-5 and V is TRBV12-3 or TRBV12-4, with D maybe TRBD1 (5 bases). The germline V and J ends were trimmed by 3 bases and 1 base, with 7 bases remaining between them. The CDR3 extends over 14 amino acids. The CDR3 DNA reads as TGTGCCAGCAGTTTCAAGGGGAGCAATCAGCCCCAGCATTTT. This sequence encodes CASSFKGSNQPQHF.

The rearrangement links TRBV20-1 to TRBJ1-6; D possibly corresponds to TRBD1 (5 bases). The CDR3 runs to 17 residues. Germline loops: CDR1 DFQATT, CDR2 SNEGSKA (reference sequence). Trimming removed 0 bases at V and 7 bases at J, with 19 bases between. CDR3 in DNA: TGCAGTGCTAGAGAATTCGGGGCCGCGCGGAGAAATTCACCCCTCCACTTT. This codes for CSAREFGAARRNSPLHF.

The CDR3 region is CSASEGTGLSDTQYF. The CDR3 nucleotides are TGCAGTGCTAGTGAGGGGACAGGGTTGTCAGATACGCAGTATTTT. This sequence joins TRBV20-1 and TRBJ2-3, with 9 bases matching TRBD1. CDR1 and CDR2 from the germline V gene are DFQATT and SNEGSKA (reference sequence). The CDR3 is 15 residues long. Trimming at V came to 3 bases and at J to 4 bases, leaving 8 bases not matched to a gene.

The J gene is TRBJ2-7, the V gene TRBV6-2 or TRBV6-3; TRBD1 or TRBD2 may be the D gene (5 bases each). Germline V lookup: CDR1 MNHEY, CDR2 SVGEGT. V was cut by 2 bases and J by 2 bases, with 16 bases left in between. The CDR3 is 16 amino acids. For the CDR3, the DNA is TGTGCCAGCAGTTACCACGTCCAGGGAGATGCCTACGAGCAGTACGTC. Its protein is CASSYHVQGDAYEQYV.

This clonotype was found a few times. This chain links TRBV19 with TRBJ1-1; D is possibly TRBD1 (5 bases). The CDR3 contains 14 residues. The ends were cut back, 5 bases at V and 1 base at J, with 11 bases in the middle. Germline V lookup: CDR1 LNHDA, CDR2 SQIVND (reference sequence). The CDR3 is CASSLGQTNTEAFF. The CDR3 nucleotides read TGTGCCAGTAGTCTCGGACAAACGAACACTGAAGCTTTCTTT.

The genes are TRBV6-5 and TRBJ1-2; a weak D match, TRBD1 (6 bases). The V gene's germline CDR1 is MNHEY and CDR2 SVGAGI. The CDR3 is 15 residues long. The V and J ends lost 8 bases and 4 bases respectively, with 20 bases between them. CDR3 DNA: TGTGCCAGCCGGATAAGGGCAGGGGAGACCTATGGCTACACCTTC. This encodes CASRIRAGETYGYTF.

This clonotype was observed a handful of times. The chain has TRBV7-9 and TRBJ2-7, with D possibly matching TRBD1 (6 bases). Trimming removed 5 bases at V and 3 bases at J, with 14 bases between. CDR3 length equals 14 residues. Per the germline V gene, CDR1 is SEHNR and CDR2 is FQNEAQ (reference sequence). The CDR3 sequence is CASSTSGTIYEQYF. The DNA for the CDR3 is TGTGCCAGCAGCACCTCCGGGACAATCTACGAGCAGTACTTC.

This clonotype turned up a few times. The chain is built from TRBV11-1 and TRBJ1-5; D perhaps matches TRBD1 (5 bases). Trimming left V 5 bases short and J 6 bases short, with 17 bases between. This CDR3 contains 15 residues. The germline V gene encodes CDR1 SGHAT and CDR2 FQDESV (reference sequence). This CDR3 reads CASSPSGGVGQPQHF. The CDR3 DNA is TGTGCCAGCAGCCCCTCCGGGGGGGTGGGTCAGCCCCAGCATTTT.

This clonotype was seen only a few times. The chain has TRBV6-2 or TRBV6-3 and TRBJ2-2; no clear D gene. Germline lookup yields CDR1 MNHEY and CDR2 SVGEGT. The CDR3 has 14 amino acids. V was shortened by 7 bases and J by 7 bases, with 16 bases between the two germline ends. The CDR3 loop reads CASNKISVYGELFF. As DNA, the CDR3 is TGTGCCAGCAATAAAATCTCGGTTTACGGGGAGCTGTTTTTT.

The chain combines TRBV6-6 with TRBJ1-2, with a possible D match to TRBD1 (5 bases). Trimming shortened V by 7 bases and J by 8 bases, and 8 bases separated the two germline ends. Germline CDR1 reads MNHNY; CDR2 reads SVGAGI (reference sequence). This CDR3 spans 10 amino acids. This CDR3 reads CASKGFGYTF. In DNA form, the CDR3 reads TGTGCCAGCAAGGGGTTCGGCTACACCTTC.

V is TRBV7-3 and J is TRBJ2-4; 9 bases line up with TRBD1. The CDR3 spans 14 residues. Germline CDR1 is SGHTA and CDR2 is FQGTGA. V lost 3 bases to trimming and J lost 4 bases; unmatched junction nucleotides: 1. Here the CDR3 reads CASSFDRGKNIQYF. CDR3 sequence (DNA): TGTGCCAGCAGCTTTGACAGGGGGAAAAACATTCAGTACTTC.

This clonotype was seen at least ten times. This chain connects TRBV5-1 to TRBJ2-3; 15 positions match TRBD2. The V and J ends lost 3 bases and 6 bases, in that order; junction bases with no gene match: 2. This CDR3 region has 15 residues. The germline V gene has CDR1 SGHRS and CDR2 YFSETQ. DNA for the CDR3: TGCGCCAGCAGCTCGGGGACTAGCGGGGGGGATACGCAGTATTTT. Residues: CASSSGTSGGDTQYF.

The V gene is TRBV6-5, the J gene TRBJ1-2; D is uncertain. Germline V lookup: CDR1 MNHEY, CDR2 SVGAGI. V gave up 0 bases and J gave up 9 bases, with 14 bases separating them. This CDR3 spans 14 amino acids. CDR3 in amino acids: CASSYSWSRDSYTF. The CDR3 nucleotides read TGTGCCAGCAGTTACTCGTGGAGCCGTGATAGCTACACCTTC.

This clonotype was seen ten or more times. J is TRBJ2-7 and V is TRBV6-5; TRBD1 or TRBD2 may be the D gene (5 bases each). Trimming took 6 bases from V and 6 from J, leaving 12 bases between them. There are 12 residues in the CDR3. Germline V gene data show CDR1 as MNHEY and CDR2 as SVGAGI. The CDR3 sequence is CASSSGGGEQYV. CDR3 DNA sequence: TGTGCCAGCAGCTCTGGGGGTGGCGAGCAGTACGTC.

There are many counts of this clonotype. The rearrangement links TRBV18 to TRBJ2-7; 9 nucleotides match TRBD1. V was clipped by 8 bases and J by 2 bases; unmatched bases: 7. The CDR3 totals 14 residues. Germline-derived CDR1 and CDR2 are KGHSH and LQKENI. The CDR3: CASSPGTGPYEQYF. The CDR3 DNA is TGTGCCAGCAGTCCCGGGACAGGGCCCTACGAGCAGTACTTC.

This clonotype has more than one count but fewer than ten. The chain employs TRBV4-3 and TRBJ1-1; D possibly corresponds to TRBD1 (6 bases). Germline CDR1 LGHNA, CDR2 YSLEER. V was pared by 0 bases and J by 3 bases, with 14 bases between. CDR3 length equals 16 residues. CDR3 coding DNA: TGCGCCAGCAGCCAAGATTTCCGGGGACAAGACACTGAAGCTTTCTTT. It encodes CASSQDFRGQDTEAFF.

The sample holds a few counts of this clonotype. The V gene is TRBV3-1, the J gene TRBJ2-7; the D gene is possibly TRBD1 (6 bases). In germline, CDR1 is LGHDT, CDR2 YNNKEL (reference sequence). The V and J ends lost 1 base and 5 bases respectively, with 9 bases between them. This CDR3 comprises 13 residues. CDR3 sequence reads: CASSQGRTDEQYV. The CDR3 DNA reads TGTGCCAGCAGCCAAGGGAGGACAGACGAGCAGTACGTC.

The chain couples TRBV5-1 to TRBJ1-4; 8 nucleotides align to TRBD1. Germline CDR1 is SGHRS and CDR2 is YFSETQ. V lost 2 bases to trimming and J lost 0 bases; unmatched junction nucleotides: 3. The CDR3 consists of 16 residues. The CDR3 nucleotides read TGCGCCAGCAGCTTTCAGGGGGCGCCAACTAATGAAAAACTGTTTTTT. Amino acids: CASSFQGAPTNEKLFF. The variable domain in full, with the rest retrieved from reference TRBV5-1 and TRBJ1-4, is KAGVTQTPRYLIKTRGQQVTLSCSPISGHRSVSWYQQTPGQGLQFLFEYFSETQRNKGNFPGRFSGRQFSNSRSEMNVSTLELGDSALYLCASSFQGAPTNEKLFFGSGTQLSVL.